This TCR beta chain was profiled in a study of somatic mutations in cytotoxic T cells in rheumatoid arthritis. Findings of the study overall: More than 20% of CD8+ cells belonged to the largest clone in 8 of 65 patients.

Notes on this clone: No antigen is known for it.

Blood donors with median age roughly 58 years (range roughly 21-80), roughly 50% female, served as healthy controls. The CDR3 is 15 residues long. J lost 3 bases, V lost 5 bases, and 6 bases had no gene match. Germline V gives CDR1 SGHVS, CDR2 FQNEAQ. Profiling relied on immunoSEQ multiplex PCR, and the TCRdb table lists in-frame clones only, not all of them. The table has more than 10,000 clones, about three quarters seen once; the top ten hold over 20%. This sequence originates from a man aged 50 to 59 in good health. Sequenced input: CD8+ T cells sorted from blood. V usage is TRBV7-8 and J usage is TRBJ1-4; 7 nucleotides line up with TRBD1. CDR3 coding DNA: TGTGCCAGCAGCGGAACCAGGGGGGCTAATGAAAAACTGTTTTTT. Its translation is CASSGTRGANEKLFF.